This T cell receptor (beta chain) was sequenced during a study of T cell changes during pregnancy in multiple sclerosis. Using immunoSEQ multiplex PCR, the repertoire was profiled, and TCRdb retains in-frame clones only, with some absent. This sample has about 24,000 clones, with 88% found just once. This CDR3 has 16 amino acids. Germline CDR1 reads LNHDA; CDR2 reads SQIVND (reference sequence). Trimming removed 4 bases from V and 4 bases from J; junction bases left unmatched: 9. The TCR comes from a female donor in good health, enrolled as a control in a pregnancy study. Source: CD4+ T cells from peripheral blood mononuclear cells, taken in the first trimester of pregnancy. V usage is TRBV19 and J usage is TRBJ1-5; 8 nucleotides line up with TRBD1. CDR3 sequence: CASSKTLDRGNQPQHF. DNA for the CDR3: TGTGCCAGTAGTAAGACGTTAGACAGGGGAAATCAGCCCCAGCATTTT. Filled out from reference TRBV19 and TRBJ1-5, the complete variable domain reads DGGITQSPKYLFRKEGQNVTLSCEQNLNHDAMYWYRQDPGQGLRLIYYSQIVNDFQKGDIAEGYSVSREKKESFPLTVTSAQKNPTAFYLCASSKTLDRGNQPQHFGDGTRLSIL.